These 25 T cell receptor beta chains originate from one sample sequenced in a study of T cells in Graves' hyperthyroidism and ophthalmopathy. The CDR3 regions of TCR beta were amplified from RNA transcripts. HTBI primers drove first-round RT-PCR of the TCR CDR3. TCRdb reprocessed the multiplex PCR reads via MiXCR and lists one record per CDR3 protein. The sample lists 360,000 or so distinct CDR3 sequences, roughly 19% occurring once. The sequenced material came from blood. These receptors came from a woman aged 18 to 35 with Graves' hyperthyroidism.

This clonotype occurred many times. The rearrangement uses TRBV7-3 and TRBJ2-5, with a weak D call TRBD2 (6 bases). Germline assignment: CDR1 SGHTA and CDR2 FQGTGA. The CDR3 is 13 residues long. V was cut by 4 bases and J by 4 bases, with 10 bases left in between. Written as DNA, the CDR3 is TGTGCCAGCAGCTGGGGGGAAAGAGAGACCCAGTACTTC. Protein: CASSWGERETQYF.

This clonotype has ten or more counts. Here the CDR3 DNA reads TGTGCCAGCAGCCAAGAAGGTTGGGGGGCTGACCCTGAAGCTTTCTTT. Amino acid sequence: CASSQEGWGADPEAFF. The chain has TRBV4-2 and TRBJ1-1; TRBD1 might be the D (6 bases). V was clipped by 0 bases and J by 6 bases, with 17 bases between them. The CDR3 sequence is 16 residues long. CDR1 LGHNA and CDR2 YNFKEQ come from the germline V gene.

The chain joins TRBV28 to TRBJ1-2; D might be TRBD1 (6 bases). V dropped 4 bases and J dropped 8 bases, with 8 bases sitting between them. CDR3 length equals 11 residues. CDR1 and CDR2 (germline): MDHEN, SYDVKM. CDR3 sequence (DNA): TGTGCCAGCAGTTACAGGGACGGCTACACCTTC. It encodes CASSYRDGYTF.

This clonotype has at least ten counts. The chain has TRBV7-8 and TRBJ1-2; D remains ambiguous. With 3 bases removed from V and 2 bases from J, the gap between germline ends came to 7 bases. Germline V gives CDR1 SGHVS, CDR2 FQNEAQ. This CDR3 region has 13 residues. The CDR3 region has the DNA TGTGCCAGCAGCTTCATGTGGAACTATGGCTACACCTTC. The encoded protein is CASSFMWNYGYTF.

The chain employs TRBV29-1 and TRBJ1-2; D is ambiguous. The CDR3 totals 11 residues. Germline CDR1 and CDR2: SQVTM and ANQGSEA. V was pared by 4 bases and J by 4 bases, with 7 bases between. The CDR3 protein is CSVASPYGYTF. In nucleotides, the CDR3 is TGCAGCGTTGCTTCGCCCTATGGCTACACCTTC.

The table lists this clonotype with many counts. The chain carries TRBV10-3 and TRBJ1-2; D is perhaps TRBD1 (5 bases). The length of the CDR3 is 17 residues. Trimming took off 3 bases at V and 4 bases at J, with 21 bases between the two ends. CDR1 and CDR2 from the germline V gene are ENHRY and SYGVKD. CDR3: CAISDFDPRWRGYGYTF. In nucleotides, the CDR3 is TGTGCCATCAGTGACTTCGACCCAAGGTGGAGGGGCTATGGCTACACCTTC.

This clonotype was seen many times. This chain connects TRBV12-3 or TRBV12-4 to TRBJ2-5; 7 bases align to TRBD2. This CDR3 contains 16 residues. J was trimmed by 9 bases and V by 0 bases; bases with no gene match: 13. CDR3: CASSLALTRTAGAQYF. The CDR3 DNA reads TGTGCCAGCAGTTTAGCTTTAACCAGGACTGCGGGGGCCCAGTACTTC.

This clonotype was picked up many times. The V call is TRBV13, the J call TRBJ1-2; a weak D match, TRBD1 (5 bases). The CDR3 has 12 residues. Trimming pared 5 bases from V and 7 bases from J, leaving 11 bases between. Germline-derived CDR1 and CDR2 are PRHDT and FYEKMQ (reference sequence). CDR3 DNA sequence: TGTGCCAGCAGCGTGCAGGGCGGTGGCTACACCTTC. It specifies CASSVQGGGYTF.

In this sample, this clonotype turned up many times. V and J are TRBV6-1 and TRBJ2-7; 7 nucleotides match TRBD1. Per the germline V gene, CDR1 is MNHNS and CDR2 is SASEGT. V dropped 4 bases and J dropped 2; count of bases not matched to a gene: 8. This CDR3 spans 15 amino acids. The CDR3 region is CASSAPGQRPYEQYF. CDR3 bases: TGTGCCAGCAGTGCACCGGGACAGCGACCCTACGAGCAGTACTTC.

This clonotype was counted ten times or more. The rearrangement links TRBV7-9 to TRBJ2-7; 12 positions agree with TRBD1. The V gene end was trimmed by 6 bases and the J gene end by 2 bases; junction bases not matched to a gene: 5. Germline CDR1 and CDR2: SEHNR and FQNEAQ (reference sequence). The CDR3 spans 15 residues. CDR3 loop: CASRPGTGGAYEQYF. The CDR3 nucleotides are TGTGCCAGCAGGCCCGGGACAGGGGGCGCCTACGAGCAGTACTTC.

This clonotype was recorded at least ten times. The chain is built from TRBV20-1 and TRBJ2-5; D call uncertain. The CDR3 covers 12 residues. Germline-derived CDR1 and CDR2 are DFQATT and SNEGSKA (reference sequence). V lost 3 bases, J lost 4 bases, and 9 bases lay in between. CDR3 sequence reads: CSARFTGETQYF. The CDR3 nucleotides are TGCAGTGCTAGGTTTACCGGAGAGACCCAGTACTTC.

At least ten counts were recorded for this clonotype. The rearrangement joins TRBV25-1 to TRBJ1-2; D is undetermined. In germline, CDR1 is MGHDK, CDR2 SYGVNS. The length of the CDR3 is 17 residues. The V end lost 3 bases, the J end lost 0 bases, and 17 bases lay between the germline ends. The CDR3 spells CASSDSASPIANYGYTF. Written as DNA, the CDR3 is TGTGCCAGCAGTGATTCTGCCAGCCCTATCGCTAACTATGGCTACACCTTC.

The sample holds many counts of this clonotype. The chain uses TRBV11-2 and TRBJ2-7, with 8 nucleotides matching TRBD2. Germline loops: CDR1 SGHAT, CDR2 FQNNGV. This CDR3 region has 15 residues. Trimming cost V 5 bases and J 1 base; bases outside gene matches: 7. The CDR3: CASSRGASGSYEQYF. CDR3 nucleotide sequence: TGTGCCAGCAGCCGGGGGGCTAGCGGGTCCTACGAGCAGTACTTC.

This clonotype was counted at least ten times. The CDR3 DNA reads TGTGCCTGGAAAAGGCACTATGGCTACACCTTC. This translates into CAWKRHYGYTF. This sequence joins TRBV30 and TRBJ1-2; D unclear. The CDR3 totals 11 residues. Trimming took off 4 bases at V and 3 bases at J, with 6 bases between the two ends. CDR1 is GTSNPN, CDR2 SVGIG, per germline (reference sequence).

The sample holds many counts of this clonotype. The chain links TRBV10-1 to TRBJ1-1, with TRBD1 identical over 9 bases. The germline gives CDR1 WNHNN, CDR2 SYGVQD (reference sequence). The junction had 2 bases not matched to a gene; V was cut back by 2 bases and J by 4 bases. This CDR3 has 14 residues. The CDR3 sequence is CASSEDRGGTEAFF. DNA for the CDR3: TGCGCCAGCAGTGAGGACAGGGGGGGCACTGAAGCTTTCTTT.

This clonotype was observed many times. CDR3 protein: CASSQQALLSGNTIYF. The CDR3 bases are TGTGCCAGCAGTCAGCAGGCCTTACTCTCTGGAAACACCATATATTTT. This chain uses TRBV14 with TRBJ1-3; D unclear. V gave up 6 bases and J gave up 0 bases, with 15 bases separating them. This CDR3 spans 16 amino acids. In germline, CDR1 is SGHDN, CDR2 FVKESK.

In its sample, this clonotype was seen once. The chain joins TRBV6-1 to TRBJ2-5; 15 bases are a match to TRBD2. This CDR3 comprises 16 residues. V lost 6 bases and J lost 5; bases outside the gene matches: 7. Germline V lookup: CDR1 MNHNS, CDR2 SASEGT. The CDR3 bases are TGTGCCAGCAGCCCGACCGGGACTAGCGGGGGGGAGACCCAGTACTTC. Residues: CASSPTGTSGGETQYF.

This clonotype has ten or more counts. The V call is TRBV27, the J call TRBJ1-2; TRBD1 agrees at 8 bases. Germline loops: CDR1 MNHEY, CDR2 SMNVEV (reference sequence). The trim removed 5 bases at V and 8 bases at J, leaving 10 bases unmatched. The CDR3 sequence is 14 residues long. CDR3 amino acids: CASSPRQGLRGYTF. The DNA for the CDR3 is TGTGCCAGCAGTCCCCGACAGGGGCTGAGGGGCTACACCTTC.

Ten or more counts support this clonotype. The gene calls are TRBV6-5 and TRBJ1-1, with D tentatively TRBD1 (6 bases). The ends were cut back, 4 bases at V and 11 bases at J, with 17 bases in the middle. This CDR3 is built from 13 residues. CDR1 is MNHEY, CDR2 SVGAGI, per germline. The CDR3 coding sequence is TGTGCCAGCAGTTCCACAGGGCGAGGGGGGGCTTTCTTT. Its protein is CASSSTGRGGAFF.

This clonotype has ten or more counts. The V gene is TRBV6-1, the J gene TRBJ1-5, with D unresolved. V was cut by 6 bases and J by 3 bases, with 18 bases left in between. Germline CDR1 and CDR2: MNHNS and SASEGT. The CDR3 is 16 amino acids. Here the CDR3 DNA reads TGTGCCAGCAGCGGAAAGTCGTCGGGTGCCAATCAGCCCCAGCATTTT. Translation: CASSGKSSGANQPQHF.

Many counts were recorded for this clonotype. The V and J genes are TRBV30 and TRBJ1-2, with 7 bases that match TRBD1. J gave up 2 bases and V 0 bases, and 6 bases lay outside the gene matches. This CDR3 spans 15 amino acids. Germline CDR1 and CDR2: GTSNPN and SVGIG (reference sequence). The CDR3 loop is CAWSVPGGMNYGYTF. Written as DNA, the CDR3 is TGTGCCTGGAGTGTCCCAGGGGGAATGAACTATGGCTACACCTTC.

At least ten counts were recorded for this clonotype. The CDR3 sequence is CASSYRWDEQYF. CDR3 bases: TGTGCCAGCAGCTACCGCTGGGACGAGCAGTACTTC. The genes are TRBV11-2 and TRBJ2-7; D gene uncertain. Per the germline V gene, CDR1 is SGHAT and CDR2 is FQNNGV. There are 12 residues in the CDR3. With 4 bases removed from V and 5 bases from J, the gap between germline ends came to 9 bases.

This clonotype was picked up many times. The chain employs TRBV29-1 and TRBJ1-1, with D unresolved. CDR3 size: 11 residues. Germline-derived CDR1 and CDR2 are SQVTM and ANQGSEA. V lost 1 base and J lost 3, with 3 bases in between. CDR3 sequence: CSVEGYTEAFF. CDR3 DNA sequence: TGCAGCGTTGAAGGGTACACTGAAGCTTTCTTT.

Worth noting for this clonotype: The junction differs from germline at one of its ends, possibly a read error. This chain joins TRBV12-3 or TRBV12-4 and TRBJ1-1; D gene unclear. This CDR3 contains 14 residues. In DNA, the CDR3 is TGTGCCAGCAGTCTAGGGCTTAGAAACACTGATGCTTTCTTT. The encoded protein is CASSLGLRNTDAFF.

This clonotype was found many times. CDR3 sequence: CASTMSGVNQPQHF. CDR3 coding DNA: TGTGCCAGTACCATGTCAGGGGTGAATCAGCCCCAGCATTTT. The genes are TRBV19 and TRBJ1-5; tentatively, D is TRBD1 (6 bases). V lost 7 bases and J 4 bases, leaving 14 bases between the germline ends. CDR1 is LNHDA and CDR2 is SQIVND in the germline V gene (reference sequence). The CDR3 extends over 14 amino acids.